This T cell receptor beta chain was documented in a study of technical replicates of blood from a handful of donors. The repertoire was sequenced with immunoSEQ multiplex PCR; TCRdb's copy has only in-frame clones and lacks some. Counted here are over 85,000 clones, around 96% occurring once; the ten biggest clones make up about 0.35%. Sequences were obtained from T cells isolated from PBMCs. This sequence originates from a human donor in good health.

DNA of the CDR3: TGTGCCAGCAGCTTATTACAGCCCTCAGGCTACACCTTC. It codes for CASSLLQPSGYTF. V gene TRBV5-5 combines with J gene TRBJ1-2; D is unclear. The CDR3 consists of 13 residues. Germline V gene sequence: CDR1 SGHKS, CDR2 YYEKEE (reference sequence). Trimming pared 2 bases from V and 8 bases from J, leaving 13 bases between.